This T cell receptor (beta chain) was sequenced in a study of prognosis after radiotherapy for stage I lung cancer. Study in general: Patients numbered about a dozen men and 6 women, aged roughly 53 to 95 with a median of approximately 68 years. Therapy that ran concurrently with stereotactic body radiotherapy was given to no patient. General study findings and limits: Among expanded TCR clones, tumor specificity was not determined. Unique TCR clones declined after stereotactic body radiation therapy, from a median roughly 10,000 to 7,000.

This clonotype was seen at least ten times. The antigen is undetermined. Multiplex PCR, run in two rounds, amplified TCR beta CDR3 from genomic DNA. Each TRBV and TRBJ gene had its own primer in the first PCR round. One entry per CDR3 protein, called by TCRdb with MiXCR from the multiplex PCR reads. Among 14,000 or so distinct CDR3 sequences listed, 31% were seen once. Per the germline V gene, CDR1 is ENHRY and CDR2 is SYGVKD. Trimming took 3 bases from V and 0 from J; bases not matched to a gene: 12. CDR3 length: 18 residues. This chain uses TRBV10-3 with TRBJ1-2; 8 nucleotides align to TRBD1. Sequences were derived from PBMCs, sampled before or after stereotactic body radiation therapy (not recorded which). The source of this sequence is a donor over 45 with non-small cell lung cancer. In DNA form, the CDR3 reads TGTGCCATCAGTGACGGAGGCGGGACAGGAAGGTCTAACTATGGCTACACCTTC. It encodes CAISDGGGTGRSNYGYTF.